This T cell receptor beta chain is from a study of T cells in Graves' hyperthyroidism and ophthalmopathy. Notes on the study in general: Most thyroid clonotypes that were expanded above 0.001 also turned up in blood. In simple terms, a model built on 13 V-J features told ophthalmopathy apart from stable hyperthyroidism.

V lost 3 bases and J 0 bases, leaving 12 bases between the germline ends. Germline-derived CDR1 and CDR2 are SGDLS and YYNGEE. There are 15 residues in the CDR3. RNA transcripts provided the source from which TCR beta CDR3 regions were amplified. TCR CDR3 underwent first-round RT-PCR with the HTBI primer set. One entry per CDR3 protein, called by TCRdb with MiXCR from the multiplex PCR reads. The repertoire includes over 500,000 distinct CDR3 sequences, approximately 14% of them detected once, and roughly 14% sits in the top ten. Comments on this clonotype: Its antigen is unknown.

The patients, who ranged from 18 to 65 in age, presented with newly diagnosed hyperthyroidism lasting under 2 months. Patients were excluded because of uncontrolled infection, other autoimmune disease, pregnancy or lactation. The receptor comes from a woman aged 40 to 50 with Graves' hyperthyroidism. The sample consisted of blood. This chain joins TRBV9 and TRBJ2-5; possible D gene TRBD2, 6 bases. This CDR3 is CASSATGGYQETQYF. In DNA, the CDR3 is TGTGCCAGCAGCGCAACTGGGGGGTACCAAGAGACCCAGTACTTC.